One TCR beta chain is described in this entry. The data derive from a study of T cell changes during pregnancy in multiple sclerosis. Sequenced by immunoSEQ multiplex PCR; TCRdb stores in-frame clones only, minus some. The sample consists of about 79,000 clones, around nine tenths of them appearing once. The clonotype originates from a female donor with multiple sclerosis, enrolled in a pregnancy study. This sample comprised CD4+ T cells from peripheral blood mononuclear cells, obtained in the second trimester of pregnancy.

Written as DNA, the CDR3 is TGTGCCAGCAGTTTGGGGCAGATAAACTATGGCTACACCTTC. It specifies CASSLGQINYGYTF. This chain uses TRBV28 with TRBJ1-2; D possibly corresponds to TRBD1 (5 bases). This CDR3 has 14 residues. Trimming removed 3 bases at V and 2 bases at J, with 10 bases between. In germline, CDR1 is MDHEN, CDR2 SYDVKM.